The text below deals with one TCR beta chain. Its antigen is still unknown. The data derive from a study of T cells in localized non-small cell lung cancer. Study-level findings and limits: Paired adjacent lung recovered a median roughly 60 of the top 100 tumor clones. Compared with tumor, uninvolved adjacent lung displayed greater T cell clonality, ranking highest overall.

Only in-frame clones appear in the TCRdb table, and some are missing; sequencing was by immunoSEQ multiplex PCR. The sample consists of around 15,000 clones, approximately 89% of them appearing once. The material was peripheral blood mononuclear cells, obtained before any cancer treatment. This receptor was taken from a male donor at least 60 years old with stage II lung adenocarcinoma.

The CDR3 DNA reads as TGTGCCAGCAGCCCGTCAACGAACTATGGCTACACCTTC. Its translation is CASSPSTNYGYTF. This chain uses TRBV7-8 with TRBJ1-2; D is undetermined. This CDR3 has 13 amino acids. Deletions cut 5 bases from V and 2 bases from J, with 9 bases between. CDR1 SGHVS and CDR2 FQNEAQ come from the germline V gene.